This TCR beta chain emerged from a study of CD8 T cells in ankylosing spondylitis. Study-wide results and limits: One TCR beta motif, made up of several highly homologous variants, appeared characteristic of ankylosing spondylitis blood.

CDR3 length: 11 residues. The V gene's germline CDR1 is DFQATT and CDR2 SNEGSKA (reference sequence). V lost 5 bases to trimming and J lost 10 bases, with 12 bases between them. The sample holds a few counts of this clonotype. Its antigen is unidentified. From the 5' RACE reads, TCRdb called clonotypes with MiXCR, one entry per CDR3 protein. Of 350,000 to 550,000 distinct CDR3 sequences listed, 25% to 30% were seen once; the top ten hold about 0.92%. The clonotype was recovered from a male donor with ankylosing spondylitis. The chain combines TRBV20-1 with TRBJ2-1; D call uncertain. The sequencing sample was made of blood, either unsorted or a sorted T cell fraction (not recorded which). The CDR3 nucleotides are TGCAGTGCTTCTACATACGGGGAGCAGTTCTTC. Its protein product is CSASTYGEQFF.